The 6 T cell receptor beta chains presented below share a single source sample, sequenced in a study of blood T cells in healthy people across ages. It was with a sample-barcoded 5' primer and a J-beta primer mix that a second PCR of about 7 to 12 cycles was run. TCRdb independently ran MiXCR on the 5' RACE reads; one entry per CDR3 protein. The table has 1 million or so distinct CDR3 sequences, almost 25% seen once. In addition, the sample was reused for a study of T cells of mothers and their children.

Sample: blood. Receptor source: a girl aged 2 to 10 in good health.

V usage is TRBV6-6 and J usage is TRBJ1-5; no definite D call. Trimming left V 2 bases short and J 5 bases short, with 7 bases between. CDR1 and CDR2 from the germline V gene are MNHNY and SVGAGI (reference sequence). CDR3 size: 13 residues. The CDR3 sequence: CASSYPSHQPQHF. In nucleotides, the CDR3 is TGTGCCAGCAGTTACCCGAGCCATCAGCCCCAGCATTTT.

The rearrangement joins TRBV7-2 to TRBJ2-3, with D possibly TRBD2 on 6 matching bases. The germline V gene encodes CDR1 SGHTA and CDR2 FQGNSA. V lost 5 bases and J lost 6, with 15 bases in between. This CDR3 has 14 amino acids. CDR3 bases: TGTGCCAGCAGCAATCCCCAACGGGGGGATACGCAGTATTTT. This encodes CASSNPQRGDTQYF.

This clonotype showed up just a few times. V and J are TRBV7-9 and TRBJ2-4; D gene uncertain. The CDR3 covers 16 residues. Trimming pared 2 bases from V and 4 bases from J, leaving 15 bases between. CDR1 and CDR2 (germline): SEHNR, FQNEAQ (reference sequence). The CDR3 DNA reads as TGTGCCAGCAGCTTACCAGATTTTCCAGAGAAAAACATTCAGTACTTC. As protein: CASSLPDFPEKNIQYF.

This clonotype was counted a few times. The V and J genes are TRBV9 and TRBJ2-5; tentative D call: TRBD1 (5 bases). Germline CDR1 is SGDLS and CDR2 is YYNGEE. V lost 2 bases, J lost 2 bases, and 10 bases lay in between. This CDR3 is 14 amino acids long. CDR3 region: CASSVSTEQETQYF. In DNA form, the CDR3 reads TGTGCCAGCAGCGTCTCGACAGAGCAAGAGACCCAGTACTTC.

This clonotype was counted a few times. The chain combines TRBV12-3 or TRBV12-4 with TRBJ1-3; the D gene is possibly TRBD1 (5 bases). V was trimmed by 4 bases and J by 3 bases, leaving 7 bases between them. CDR3 length: 13 residues. CDR3 sequence: CASSYGGGNTIYF. CDR3 in DNA: TGTGCCAGCAGTTACGGGGGTGGAAACACCATATATTTT.

This clonotype was recorded a few times. The chain uses TRBV5-5 and TRBJ2-7; 8 bases are shared with TRBD2. The length of the CDR3 is 14 residues. Germline-derived CDR1 and CDR2 are SGHKS and YYEKEE (reference sequence). V lost 5 bases to trimming and J lost 2 bases; unmatched junction nucleotides: 6. CDR3 sequence reads: CASRPAGVTYEQYF. DNA for the CDR3: TGTGCCAGCAGACCAGCGGGAGTCACCTACGAGCAGTACTTC.